A few counts support the clone carrying this T cell receptor beta chain. As yet, its antigen is unknown. TCRdb's table, derived via immunoSEQ multiplex PCR, lists solely in-frame clones and lacks some. The data show some 26,000 clones, approximately 85% seen once. Germline assignment: CDR1 MNHEY and CDR2 SVGAGI. The CDR3 runs to 14 residues. Trimming left V 5 bases short and J 0 bases short, with 10 bases between. This sample stems from a study of stem cell transplantation in POMP-related autoinflammatory disease. Study-wide background: Before transplant, CD4+ T cells skewed naive and CD8+ proportions were low.

Study-wide results and caveats: Patients with PRAID showed a restricted number of unique TRB V-J gene pairings.

The rearrangement joins TRBV6-5 to TRBJ1-2; a weak D match, TRBD1 (5 bases). This TCR was sampled from a human donor with POMP-related autoinflammation and immune dysregulation (PRAID). Material: CD4+ T cells from PBMCs, obtained before stem cell transplantation. In DNA, the CDR3 is TGTGCCAGCAGTCGGGACGCCTCTAACTATGGCTACACCTTC. The encoded protein is CASSRDASNYGYTF.